One sample yielded the 29 T cell receptor beta chains listed below, sequenced in a study of CD8 T cells in ankylosing spondylitis. MiXCR, run by TCRdb on the 5' RACE reads, gives a single entry per CDR3 protein. In the table there are approximately 220,000 distinct CDR3 sequences, roughly 24% of which are singletons. Sequenced input: blood, either unsorted or a sorted T cell fraction (not recorded which). These receptors all stem from a male donor with ankylosing spondylitis or in good health (not recorded which).

This clonotype was detected a few times. The chain combines TRBV4-2 with TRBJ1-4; 8 bases map to TRBD1. CDR1 is LGHNA, CDR2 YNFKEQ, per germline. With V trimmed by 4 bases and J by 7 bases, 14 bases remained unmatched. This CDR3 is 17 amino acids long. CDR3 nucleotide sequence: TGTGCCAGCAGCCCCTCGGCCTCAGGGGGCTCAGGTGAAAAACTGTTTTTT. It yields the protein CASSPSASGGSGEKLFF.

This clonotype has a count of ten or more. The rearrangement links TRBV19 to TRBJ2-1; no clear D. V lost 1 base and J 10 bases, leaving 5 bases between the germline ends. CDR3 length equals 11 residues. In germline, CDR1 is LNHDA, CDR2 SQIVND (reference sequence). The CDR3 reads CASSIATEQFF. CDR3 DNA: TGTGCCAGTAGTATAGCAACCGAGCAGTTCTTC. The variable domain in full, completed from reference TRBV19 and TRBJ2-1, reads DGGITQSPKYLFRKEGQNVTLSCEQNLNHDAMYWYRQDPGQGLRLIYYSQIVNDFQKGDIAEGYSVSREKKESFPLTVTSAQKNPTAFYLCASSIATEQFFGPGTRLTVL.

This clonotype came up a few times. V gene TRBV20-1 combines with J gene TRBJ2-6; no clear D gene. The V gene lost 2 bases and the J gene lost 4 bases, with 9 bases spanning the gap. Germline CDR1 reads DFQATT; CDR2 reads SNEGSKA (reference sequence). The CDR3 is made up of 14 amino acids. CDR3 amino acids: CSARPEPGANVLTF. The CDR3 DNA reads TGCAGTGCTAGACCTGAACCCGGGGCCAACGTCCTGACTTTC.

This clonotype was counted a few times. The chain links TRBV24-1 to TRBJ1-5; D is undetermined. CDR1 KGHDR and CDR2 SFDVKD come from the germline V gene. This CDR3 has 11 amino acids. The germline V and J ends were trimmed by 6 bases and 6 bases, with 5 bases remaining between them. In nucleotides, the CDR3 is TGTGCCACCAGTTTGCCTCAGCCCCAGCATTTT. Translated: CATSLPQPQHF.

This clonotype appeared many times. V gene TRBV9 combines with J gene TRBJ2-1; D remains unclear. The CDR3 totals 15 residues. V shed 3 bases and J shed 0 bases, with 10 bases lying between them. Germline V gives CDR1 SGDLS, CDR2 YYNGEE. The CDR3 nucleotides read TGTGCCAGCAGCGGACCCTGGGGCTCCTACAATGAGCAGTTCTTC. Protein: CASSGPWGSYNEQFF.

The table lists this clonotype with many counts. The gene calls are TRBV20-1 and TRBJ1-2; 8 bases are a match to TRBD1. Losses at the gene ends were 6 bases for V and 5 bases for J; bases not matched to a gene: 11. The CDR3 is 14 amino acids. Germline CDR1 DFQATT, CDR2 SNEGSKA (reference sequence). The CDR3 coding sequence is TGCAGTGCAGACCCGGACAGGGCGGAGTATGGCTACACCTTC. This sequence encodes CSADPDRAEYGYTF.

This rearrangement joins TRBV3-1 to TRBJ2-7; tentative D call: TRBD1 (5 bases). The germline V gene has CDR1 LGHDT and CDR2 YNNKEL (reference sequence). The CDR3 is 14 amino acids. V gave up 4 bases and J gave up 2 bases, with 12 bases separating them. The CDR3: CASSLWTRTYEQYF. In DNA, the CDR3 is TGTGCCAGCAGCCTCTGGACACGGACCTACGAGCAGTACTTC.

This clonotype came up many times. V and J are TRBV6-1 and TRBJ2-2; D may be TRBD1 (7 bases). V was pared by 8 bases and J by 1 base, with 14 bases between. This CDR3 comprises 15 residues. Germline lookup yields CDR1 MNHNS and CDR2 SASEGT. The CDR3 coding sequence is TGTGCCAGCCTATCCCAGGGGGGGAACACCGGGGAGCTGTTTTTT. Its protein product is CASLSQGGNTGELFF.

The chain links TRBV10-3 to TRBJ1-2; a weak D match, TRBD1 (5 bases). This CDR3 region has 15 residues. Germline V lookup: CDR1 ENHRY, CDR2 SYGVKD. V shed 10 bases and J shed 3 bases, with 21 bases lying between them. Written as DNA, the CDR3 is TGTGCCACCCGAGTGGTGGGGGGAATTGACTATGGCTACACCTTC. Residues: CATRVVGGIDYGYTF.

This clonotype was found a few times. The DNA for the CDR3 is TGCGCCAGCAGCCAAGATTTCACTAGCGGGATCCACGAGCAGTTCTTC. This encodes CASSQDFTSGIHEQFF. V gene TRBV4-1 combines with J gene TRBJ2-7; TRBD2 agrees at 10 bases. The DNA end is more similar to TRBJ2-1, so the J call may be wrong. Germline CDR1 and CDR2: MGHRA and YSYEKL. This CDR3 is 16 amino acids long.

This clonotype was detected many times. A read error may produce the germline difference seen at one junction end. The J gene is TRBJ2-3, the V gene TRBV28; D gene unclear. CDR1 and CDR2 from the germline V gene are MDHEN and SYDVKM. This CDR3 spans 14 amino acids. CDR3 coding DNA: TGTGCCAGCAGCTTATCCAGCCCCACAGATACGCAGTATTTT. Protein sequence: CASSLSSPTDTQYF.

This clonotype was detected only a few times. The gene calls are TRBV29-1 and TRBJ2-2; D uncertain. The V gene lost 4 bases and the J gene lost 6 bases, with 6 bases spanning the gap. The CDR3 extends over 11 amino acids. CDR1 SQVTM and CDR2 ANQGSEA come from the germline V gene. CDR3 nucleotides: TGCAGCGTTGGCCTATCCGGGGAGCTGTTTTTT. Translating gives CSVGLSGELFF.

At least ten counts were recorded for this clonotype. The CDR3 sequence is CASSDQTRSLYEQYF. The CDR3 DNA sequence: TGTGCCAGCAGTGACCAAACAAGGAGTCTTTACGAGCAGTACTTC. The genes are TRBV25-1 and TRBJ2-7; D not resolved. The germline CDR1 and CDR2 sequences are MGHDK and SYGVNS. The CDR3 sequence is 15 residues long. The V end was cut by 3 bases, the J end by 4 bases, with 16 bases between.

Points on this clonotype: A much larger clone lies a single base off, so this may be a read error. This sequence joins TRBV3-1 and TRBJ1-5; D is undetermined. Germline V gives CDR1 LGHDT, CDR2 YNNKEL (reference sequence). The CDR3 has 17 amino acids. CDR3 loop: CASSPGPVRSSNQPRHF. The CDR3 DNA sequence: TGTGCCAGCAGCCCAGGTCCAGTGCGATCTAGCAATCAGCCCCGGCATTTT.

The chain joins TRBV4-1 to TRBJ2-2, with no clear D. The germline V gene encodes CDR1 MGHRA and CDR2 YSYEKL. The CDR3 is 17 amino acids. V dropped 0 bases and J dropped 0 bases, with 11 bases sitting between them. CDR3 in DNA: TGCGCCAGCAGCCAAGAAAACGGGCGGACGAACACCGGGGAGCTGTTTTTT. Its translation is CASSQENGRTNTGELFF.

This clonotype has a handful of counts. This chain joins TRBV20-1 and TRBJ2-1, with 9 bases that match TRBD2. V was pared by 1 base and J by 5 bases, with 3 bases of the junction left unmatched. CDR1 is DFQATT and CDR2 is SNEGSKA in the germline V gene (reference sequence). The CDR3 runs 14 residues. CDR3 sequence: CSARGTSENNEQFF. CDR3 DNA: TGCAGTGCTAGAGGGACTAGCGAAAACAATGAGCAGTTCTTC.

The chain carries TRBV5-1 and TRBJ2-3; TRBD1 matches 8 bases. This CDR3 has 13 residues. Per the germline V gene, CDR1 is SGHRS and CDR2 is YFSETQ. J was trimmed by 6 bases and V by 3 bases; bases with no gene match: 3. The CDR3 DNA sequence: TGCGCCAGCAGCTCCAGGACAGGGGATACGCAGTATTTT. Its translation: CASSSRTGDTQYF.

The table lists this clonotype with a few counts. The chain employs TRBV20-1 and TRBJ2-1; 10 nucleotides align to TRBD2. The V segment lost 6 bases and the J segment 7 bases; nucleotides outside the gene matches: 12. The CDR3 contains 15 residues. Germline assignment: CDR1 DFQATT and CDR2 SNEGSKA (reference sequence). Written as DNA, the CDR3 is TGCAGTGCCCCCAGCTCTAGCGGGAGTCGAAATGAGCAGTTCTTC. Translation: CSAPSSSGSRNEQFF.

The chain recombines TRBV7-9 with TRBJ2-2; possible D gene TRBD2, 6 bases. V was shortened by 5 bases and J by 6 bases, with 10 bases between the two germline ends. CDR3 length: 13 amino acids. Germline CDR1 and CDR2: SEHNR and FQNEAQ (reference sequence). The chain's CDR3 is CASSLSGSGELFF. DNA of the CDR3: TGTGCCAGCAGCCTGAGCGGGTCCGGGGAGCTGTTTTTT.

In this sample, this clonotype turned up many times. The chain joins TRBV12-3 or TRBV12-4 to TRBJ1-2; 7 bases are a match to TRBD1. Trimming removed 6 bases from V and 0 bases from J; junction bases left unmatched: 10. This CDR3 contains 16 residues. The DNA for the CDR3 is TGTGCCAGCAGCCGACCTGGTACAGGGGCTAACTATGGCTACACCTTC. It translates to CASSRPGTGANYGYTF.

The rearrangement uses TRBV12-5 and TRBJ2-7; D not certain. Germline CDR1 is LGHNT and CDR2 is FRNRAP. V gave up 1 base and J gave up 0 bases, with 10 bases separating them. The CDR3 loop spans 15 amino acids. CDR3 protein: CASGLEAPSSYEQYF. DNA of the CDR3: TGTGCTAGTGGTTTGGAGGCACCTAGCTCCTACGAGCAGTACTTC.

The chain employs TRBV2 and TRBJ1-4; D gene ambiguous. The CDR3 has 10 residues. Looked up from germline, CDR1 is SNHLY and CDR2 is FYNNEI. Trimming cost V 1 base and J 10 bases, with 1 base left between them. CDR3 DNA sequence: TGTGCCAGCAGTGAAGGAAAACTGTTTTTT. Translation: CASSEGKLFF.

This clonotype was counted many times. The rearrangement joins TRBV11-2 to TRBJ2-7; 11 bases align to TRBD2. Per the germline V gene, CDR1 is SGHAT and CDR2 is FQNNGV. The V and J ends lost 0 bases and 2 bases, in that order; junction bases with no gene match: 0. The CDR3 has 15 amino acids. The CDR3 DNA reads as TGTGCCAGCAGCTTAGAACTAGCGGGAGCCTACGAGCAGTACTTC. It yields the protein CASSLELAGAYEQYF.

This clonotype was seen at least ten times. The chain combines TRBV15 with TRBJ2-4, with 9 bases lining up with TRBD1. Germline V gene data show CDR1 as LNHNV and CDR2 as YYDKDF (reference sequence). This CDR3 region has 18 residues. V shed 1 base, J shed 1 base, and the junction held 8 bases outside the gene matches. DNA of the CDR3: TGTGCCACCAGCAGAGCCGGAAAAGGACAGGGGGCCAAAAACATTCAGTACTTC. Translated, it gives CATSRAGKGQGAKNIQYF.

This clonotype appeared many times. The chain carries TRBV5-1 and TRBJ2-3; TRBD2 matches at 7 bases. Germline CDR1 SGHRS, CDR2 YFSETQ. The junction had 5 bases not matched to a gene; V was cut back by 0 bases and J by 4 bases. This CDR3 contains 15 residues. CDR3 sequence (DNA): TGCGCCAGCAGCTTGGCCGGGGGGAAGGCAGATACGCAGTATTTT. Translation: CASSLAGGKADTQYF.

This clonotype occurred many times. The chain is built from TRBV6-5 and TRBJ2-7, with D hard to call. V shed 5 bases and J shed 5 bases, with 7 bases lying between them. The CDR3 length is 11 residues. From germline, CDR1 is MNHEY and CDR2 SVGAGI. The CDR3 spells CASSDTHEQYF. CDR3 in DNA: TGTGCCAGCAGTGATACCCACGAGCAGTACTTC.

This rearrangement joins TRBV5-1 to TRBJ2-7, with D unresolved. Per the germline V gene, CDR1 is SGHRS and CDR2 is YFSETQ. V gave up 0 bases and J gave up 5 bases, with 12 bases separating them. The CDR3 covers 14 residues. Here the CDR3 reads CASSLGFGGHEQYF. DNA of the CDR3: TGCGCCAGCAGCTTGGGGTTTGGCGGTCACGAGCAGTACTTC.

Ten or more counts support this clonotype. The rearrangement uses TRBV5-1 and TRBJ2-1, with 8 nucleotides matching TRBD1. Germline lookup yields CDR1 SGHRS and CDR2 YFSETQ. The CDR3 length is 14 residues. V shed 2 bases, J shed 4 bases, and the junction held 2 bases outside the gene matches. The chain's CDR3 is CASSLQGVYNEQFF. As DNA, the CDR3 is TGCGCCAGCAGCTTACAGGGGGTTTACAATGAGCAGTTCTTC.

This rearrangement joins TRBV9 to TRBJ2-7; 11 nucleotides agree with TRBD2. V lost 4 bases and J lost 4; bases outside the gene matches: 10. Germline assignment: CDR1 SGDLS and CDR2 YYNGEE. CDR3 length: 16 residues. This chain's CDR3 is CASSSGLAGFPYEQYF. The CDR3 nucleotides read TGTGCCAGCAGCTCCGGACTAGCGGGTTTCCCTTACGAGCAGTACTTC.